Below, 22 T cell receptor beta chains from the same sample are listed, as sequenced in a study of T-cell memory formation after mild COVID-19. TCRdb analysed the 5' RACE reads with MiXCR anew, one entry per CDR3 protein. Of approximately 260,000 distinct CDR3 sequences listed, about a sixth were seen once; the top ten hold under 25%. Sequenced sample: PBMCs or a T cell subset sorted from them (not recorded which). These receptors all stem from a man between 18 and 35 years old who had mild COVID-19 (a few samples of this study predate the infection). Cell type and time point are not known.

For the CDR3, the DNA is TGCGCCAGCAGCCCCCGAGGGTCTAGCGGGGGCCTCCGCGAGCAGTACTTC. Its translation is CASSPRGSSGGLREQYF. The chain carries TRBV5-1 and TRBJ2-7, with TRBD2 matching over 10 bases. Looked up from germline, CDR1 is SGHRS and CDR2 is YFSETQ. The CDR3 is made up of 17 amino acids. V shed 4 bases, J shed 6 bases, and the junction held 16 bases outside the gene matches.

The chain employs TRBV7-8 and TRBJ1-5; D uncertain. Germline V gene lookup returns CDR1 SGHVS and CDR2 FQNEAQ. V lost 2 bases to trimming and J lost 0 bases, with 8 bases between them. The CDR3 consists of 15 residues. The CDR3 region is CASSLSTISNQPQHF. The CDR3 DNA sequence: TGTGCCAGCAGCTTATCGACAATTAGCAATCAGCCCCAGCATTTT.

This chain joins TRBV7-2 and TRBJ1-3; D remains ambiguous. The CDR3 covers 14 residues. Trimming took 7 bases from V and 0 from J, leaving 10 bases between them. The germline V gene has CDR1 SGHTA and CDR2 FQGNSA. In nucleotides, the CDR3 is TGTGCCAGCATAAGTTCGGCCTCTGGAAACACCATATATTTT. Residues: CASISSASGNTIYF.

This clonotype has more than one count but fewer than ten. The rearrangement links TRBV27 to TRBJ2-7; 9 bases line up with TRBD1. The CDR3 contains 13 residues. Germline-derived CDR1 and CDR2 are MNHEY and SMNVEV (reference sequence). The V and J ends lost 8 bases and 4 bases, in that order; junction bases with no gene match: 6. DNA of the CDR3: TGTGCCAGCGGCCGGGACAGGGAATACGAGCAGTACTTC. Its translation is CASGRDREYEQYF.

The rearrangement joins TRBV12-3 or TRBV12-4 to TRBJ1-1; D is uncertain. CDR3 length: 15 residues. The V gene lost 4 bases and the J gene lost 6 bases, with 18 bases spanning the gap. The CDR3 protein is CASSYTRTHFPEAFF. The CDR3 nucleotides read TGTGCCAGCAGTTATACTAGGACGCATTTCCCTGAAGCTTTCTTT.

This chain connects TRBV24-1 to TRBJ1-1, with D perhaps TRBD1 (5 bases). Trimming pared 12 bases from V and 0 bases from J, leaving 13 bases between. The V gene's germline CDR1 is KGHDR and CDR2 SFDVKD. This CDR3 region has 13 residues. Written as DNA, the CDR3 is TGTGCCGTCATGGGGGACCTGAACACTGAAGCTTTCTTT. Translation gives CAVMGDLNTEAFF.

The chain couples TRBV7-9 to TRBJ2-3, with 8 bases fitting TRBD2. The CDR3 runs to 14 residues. V was clipped by 5 bases and J by 4 bases; unmatched bases: 5. From germline, CDR1 is SEHNR and CDR2 FQNEAQ (reference sequence). This CDR3 reads CASSAGLAPDTQYF. In DNA, the CDR3 is TGTGCCAGCAGCGCTGGACTAGCACCAGATACGCAGTATTTT.

This clonotype has a handful of counts. V gene TRBV28 combines with J gene TRBJ1-6; D gene ambiguous. Germline CDR1 MDHEN, CDR2 SYDVKM. The CDR3 length is 14 residues. The V end lost 7 bases, the J end lost 5 bases, and 12 bases lay between the germline ends. CDR3 coding DNA: TGTGCCAGCACCACAACTCCCAATAATTCACCCCTCCACTTT. Its translation is CASTTTPNNSPLHF.

This clonotype showed up many times. The chain is built from TRBV7-9 and TRBJ2-1; no clear D. The germline CDR1 and CDR2 sequences are SEHNR and FQNEAQ (reference sequence). CDR3 length: 12 amino acids. Between the trimmed V and J ends, which lost 1 base and 7 bases, there was a span of 5 bases. In DNA, the CDR3 is TGTGCCAGCAGCTTAGGAGCGAATGAGCAGTTCTTC. This encodes CASSLGANEQFF.

This clonotype was counted only a few times. The chain carries TRBV5-1 and TRBJ1-4; D remains unclear. The germline V and J ends were trimmed by 0 bases and 0 bases, with 9 bases remaining between them. CDR1 and CDR2 (germline): SGHRS, YFSETQ. The CDR3 covers 16 residues. DNA for the CDR3: TGCGCCAGCAGCTTGGGCAGTCTCTCAACTAATGAAAAACTGTTTTTT. Its protein product is CASSLGSLSTNEKLFF.

The chain carries TRBV19 and TRBJ2-6; D may correspond to TRBD1 or TRBD2 (5 bases each). CDR3 length: 14 amino acids. V was pared by 11 bases and J by 3 bases, with 14 bases between. Germline CDR1 LNHDA, CDR2 SQIVND (reference sequence). The CDR3 nucleotides read TGTGCCTCGACGCCGGGGCGTGGGGCCAACGTCCTGACTTTC. It encodes CASTPGRGANVLTF.

The rearrangement joins TRBV5-1 to TRBJ2-7; D unresolved. This CDR3 contains 15 residues. The germline V gene encodes CDR1 SGHRS and CDR2 YFSETQ. Between the trimmed V and J ends, which lost 0 bases and 3 bases, there was a span of 13 bases. The CDR3 is CASSLVRAVGYEQYF. CDR3 sequence (DNA): TGCGCCAGCAGCTTGGTTCGGGCAGTCGGCTACGAGCAGTACTTC.

V is TRBV7-7 and J is TRBJ2-2; D is unresolved. V lost 0 bases to trimming and J lost 0 bases, with 14 bases between them. The CDR3 runs 18 residues. The germline gives CDR1 SSHAT, CDR2 FNYEAQ (reference sequence). The CDR3 nucleotides are TGTGCCAGCAGCTTAGCGGGTCCCGAATCGTCGAACACCGGGGAGCTGTTTTTT. Translation: CASSLAGPESSNTGELFF.

The genes are TRBV20-1 and TRBJ2-1; possible D gene TRBD1, 6 bases. The V end lost 6 bases, the J end lost 5 bases, and 8 bases lay between the germline ends. The CDR3 has 11 residues. Germline CDR1 DFQATT, CDR2 SNEGSKA (reference sequence). Written as DNA, the CDR3 is TGCAGTGCGGGACAAAACAATGAGCAGTTCTTC. It encodes CSAGQNNEQFF.

In this sample, this clonotype turned up a few times. One end of the junction is discordant with germline, which a read error may explain. The chain carries TRBV20-1 and TRBJ2-3; 7 positions match TRBD1. Germline CDR1 reads DFQATT; CDR2 reads SNEGSKA (reference sequence). This CDR3 is 14 amino acids long. CDR3 in amino acids: CSARHFTGVLALNF. The CDR3 DNA reads as TGCAGTGCTAGACACTTCACAGGGGTCTTAGCTTTGAATTTT.

This clonotype has a handful of counts. The chain couples TRBV7-9 to TRBJ2-3, with a weak D call TRBD2 (6 bases). CDR3 length: 15 amino acids. The germline V gene encodes CDR1 SEHNR and CDR2 FQNEAQ (reference sequence). The V end was cut by 7 bases, the J end by 5 bases, with 19 bases between. In DNA, the CDR3 is TGTGCCAGCACGTCCACGGGACTCTCAGGAGATACGCAGTATTTT. This translates into CASTSTGLSGDTQYF.

The chain links TRBV4-2 to TRBJ2-7; D unresolved. Germline-derived CDR1 and CDR2 are LGHNA and YNFKEQ. V lost 0 bases and J lost 1, with 7 bases in between. This CDR3 region has 14 residues. The CDR3 region is CASSQEDGSYEQYF. Here the CDR3 DNA reads TGTGCCAGCAGCCAAGAGGACGGGTCCTACGAGCAGTACTTC.

This clonotype was seen only a few times. The chain carries TRBV27 and TRBJ1-4; a possible D gene is TRBD1 (5 bases). CDR1 and CDR2 from the germline V gene are MNHEY and SMNVEV (reference sequence). The V and J ends lost 7 bases and 7 bases respectively, with 16 bases between them. The CDR3 extends over 14 amino acids. CDR3 sequence (DNA): TGTGCCAGCAAACTATGGGGGAATAGTGAAAAACTGTTTTTT. Encoded protein: CASKLWGNSEKLFF.

This clonotype has just a few counts. This chain joins TRBV12-3 or TRBV12-4 and TRBJ2-7, with D uncertain. V lost 1 base and J 9 bases, leaving 13 bases between the germline ends. The CDR3 runs 13 residues. CDR3 DNA sequence: TGTGCCAGCAGTTTAGGATATTTAGGGCCGCAGTACGTC. It codes for CASSLGYLGPQYV.

The J gene is TRBJ1-1, the V gene TRBV12-3 or TRBV12-4; no reliable D call. This CDR3 is built from 13 residues. V shed 5 bases and J shed 8 bases, with 15 bases lying between them. The chain's CDR3 is CASSGPGRREAFF. The CDR3 DNA reads as TGTGCCAGCAGTGGTCCTGGAAGGAGAGAAGCTTTCTTT.

The chain is built from TRBV5-6 and TRBJ2-5; 8 bases match TRBD1. The CDR3 is made up of 15 amino acids. The germline V gene has CDR1 SGHDT and CDR2 YYEEEE. Germline trimming cut 0 bases from V and 9 bases from J; bases unmatched to any gene: 10. The CDR3 DNA is TGTGCCAGCAGCTTGGTGGACAGGGTTCTGACGGCCCAGTACTTC. Protein product: CASSLVDRVLTAQYF.

This chain uses TRBV7-9 with TRBJ1-5, with D unclear. V was clipped by 1 base and J by 11 bases, with 9 bases between them. Germline lookup yields CDR1 SEHNR and CDR2 FQNEAQ (reference sequence). The CDR3 is 12 residues long. The CDR3 reads CASSLGRETQHF. CDR3 sequence (DNA): TGTGCCAGCAGCTTAGGTAGAGAGACCCAGCATTTT.